These T cell receptor beta chains were read from a single sample in a study of cytomegalovirus exposure and HLA in healthy donors. Clones were read by immunoSEQ multiplex PCR, and TCRdb kept only the in-frame ones, dropping some. The sample has around 200,000 clones; around 78% are singletons. Specimen: PBMCs. The receptors were sampled from a woman aged 30 to 39 in good health and CMV-seropositive. Both conserved end residues are part of each CDR3. The D gene is left open where the match is weak. Where a row states a size, it is once, few, many or the class of an expanded clone; other rows omit it.

V gene	D gene	clone size	J gene	CDR3 protein	CDR3 DNA
TRBV2	.	.	TRBJ1-2	CASSEALAAGGYTF	TGTGCCAGCAGTGAAGCGCTTGCGGCGGGTGGCTACACCTTC
TRBV7-8	TRBD2	.	TRBJ2-7	CASSSPGLAYEQYF	TGTGCCAGCAGCTCCCCGGGACTAGCTTACGAGCAGTACTTC
TRBV7-8	.	.	TRBJ2-2	CASSLVAVNTGELFF	TGTGCCAGCAGCTTAGTCGCAGTGAACACCGGGGAGCTGTTTTTT
TRBV7-9	TRBD1	.	TRBJ1-5	CASSSGQLSNQPQHF	TGTGCCAGCAGCTCGGGACAGCTTAGCAATCAGCCCCAGCATTTT
TRBV5-4	.	.	TRBJ1-5	CASSSSHSNQPQHF	TGTGCCAGCAGCTCGAGTCATAGCAATCAGCCCCAGCATTTT
TRBV2	.	few	TRBJ2-3	CASSERDTQYF	TGTGCCAGCAGTGAGAGGGATACGCAGTATTTT
TRBV5-6	.	.	TRBJ2-7	CASSLVYRESSEQYF	TGTGCCAGCAGCTTGGTGTACAGGGAGTCCTCCGAGCAGTACTTC
TRBV9	TRBD2	.	TRBJ2-2	CASSVETSGGPNTGELFF	TGTGCCAGCAGCGTAGAAACTAGCGGGGGGCCGAACACCGGGGAGCTGTTTTTT
TRBV4-3	.	.	TRBJ2-3	CASSQEGPYSPNTDTQYF	TGCGCCAGCAGCCAAGAGGGGCCATACTCACCCAACACAGATACGCAGTATTTT
TRBV6-1	TRBD1	.	TRBJ2-7	CASSEAAGGTYEQYF	TGTGCCAGCAGTGAAGCGGCAGGGGGCACCTACGAGCAGTACTTC
TRBV19	.	.	TRBJ1-2	CASSIGLLPANYGYTF	TGTGCCAGTAGTATCGGACTCCTACCAGCTAACTATGGCTACACCTTC
TRBV5-4	.	.	TRBJ1-4	CASSSGIREKLFF	TGTGCCAGCAGCTCAGGGATTCGAGAAAAACTGTTTTTT
TRBV5-1	TRBD1	.	TRBJ1-1	CASSLAGTGREAFF	TGCGCCAGCAGCTTGGCCGGGACAGGTCGTGAAGCTTTCTTT
TRBV12-5	TRBD1	.	TRBJ2-5	CASGGLRRGSSTQTQYF	TGTGCTAGTGGCGGACTTCGCAGGGGGTCTTCAACCCAGACCCAGTACTTC
TRBV19	.	.	TRBJ2-5	CASSTHRAAETQYF	TGTGCCAGTAGTACACACAGGGCGGCAGAGACCCAGTACTTC
TRBV7-8	.	.	TRBJ1-3	CASSTSGFGGNTIYF	TGTGCCAGCAGCACTTCAGGGTTTGGCGGAAACACCATATATTTT
TRBV18	TRBD1	.	TRBJ2-1	CASSRRTGDYNEQFF	TGTGCCAGCTCACGTAGGACAGGGGATTACAATGAGCAGTTCTTC
TRBV6-5	TRBD2	.	TRBJ2-5	CASSYSKGLAETQYF	TGTGCCAGCAGTTACTCGAAGGGACTAGCGGAGACCCAGTACTTC
TRBV5-1	.	.	TRBJ2-3	CASSLRGMGTDTQYF	TGCGCCAGCAGCTTAAGGGGTATGGGCACAGATACGCAGTATTTT
TRBV7-9	TRBD1	.	TRBJ1-2	CASSVGQGYYGYTF	TGTGCCAGCAGCGTGGGACAGGGATACTATGGCTACACCTTC
TRBV30	.	.	TRBJ2-5	CAWSVEETQYF	TGTGCCTGGAGTGTAGAGGAGACCCAGTACTTC
TRBV10-3	TRBD1	.	TRBJ1-2	CAIRDRDYGYTF	TGTGCCATCAGGGACAGGGACTATGGCTACACCTTC
TRBV28	TRBD1	.	TRBJ1-1	CASRGTGGWLTEAFF	TGTGCCAGCAGGGGGACAGGGGGGTGGTTGACTGAAGCTTTCTTT
TRBV27	TRBD2	.	TRBJ2-7	CASSPSGGPLSYEQYF	TGTGCCAGCAGTCCTAGCGGGGGGCCTTTATCCTACGAGCAGTACTTC
TRBV4-1	TRBD2	.	TRBJ2-7	CAQRGAVPYEQYF	TGCGCTCAGCGGGGGGCAGTCCCCTACGAGCAGTACTTC
TRBV19	.	few	TRBJ1-1	CASSGIFQGSLEAFF	TGTGCCAGTAGTGGTATTTTCCAGGGGTCCCTTGAAGCTTTCTTT
TRBV30	TRBD1	few	TRBJ2-2	CAWRGRQGPNTGELFF	TGTGCCTGGAGGGGGAGACAGGGACCGAACACCGGGGAGCTGTTTTTT
TRBV7-2	.	.	TRBJ1-6	CASSTRQNSPLHF	TGTGCCAGCAGCACCCGACAGAATTCACCCCTCCACTTT
TRBV5-4	TRBD1	.	TRBJ1-3	CASSVYRDRGSGNTIYF	TGTGCCAGCAGCGTTTACCGGGACAGGGGCTCTGGAAACACCATATATTTT
TRBV6-4	TRBD2	.	TRBJ2-1	CASSDWAGGPGNEQFF	TGTGCCAGCAGTGATTGGGCGGGAGGGCCGGGAAATGAGCAGTTCTTC
TRBV19	.	.	TRBJ2-7	CASKEVGHYEQYF	TGTGCCAGTAAGGAGGTGGGTCACTACGAGCAGTACTTC
TRBV9	TRBD1	.	TRBJ1-2	CASSGGQGSGGYTF	TGTGCCAGCAGCGGGGGACAGGGGTCCGGAGGCTACACCTTC
TRBV30	.	.	TRBJ1-3	CALTRNSGNTIYF	TGTGCCTTGACACGGAACTCTGGAAACACCATATATTTT
TRBV7-2	.	.	TRBJ2-2	CASNPPFGGSGNTGELFF	TGTGCCAGCAACCCGCCCTTTGGGGGTAGCGGTAACACCGGGGAGCTGTTTTTT
TRBV18	.	.	TRBJ2-3	CASSPPTTFSTDTQYF	TGTGCCAGCTCACCACCGACAACCTTTAGCACAGATACGCAGTATTTT
TRBV30	.	.	TRBJ2-4	CAWREGFGGRTDF	TGTGCCTGGAGGGAGGGTTTTGGAGGCAGGACGGACTTC
TRBV5-1	.	.	TRBJ1-1	CASSLMGRPNTEAFF	TGCGCCAGCAGCTTGATGGGCAGACCAAACACTGAAGCTTTCTTT
TRBV9	TRBD2	once	TRBJ2-3	CASSSLGLASTSTDTQYF	TGTGCCAGCAGCTCACTAGGACTAGCGAGTACTAGCACAGATACGCAGTATTTT
TRBV5-1	TRBD2	.	TRBJ2-1	CASRGGGLTEQFF	TGCGCCAGCAGAGGCGGGGGTTTAACTGAGCAGTTCTTC
TRBV2	.	.	TRBJ2-6	CASSEALGTTIPPGANVLTF	TGTGCCAGCAGTGAAGCGCTTGGGACAACCATCCCCCCTGGGGCCAACGTCCTGACTTTC
TRBV6-5	.	.	TRBJ1-5	CASSSRGSNQPQHF	TGTGCCAGCAGTTCAAGGGGGAGCAATCAGCCCCAGCATTTT
TRBV7-2	TRBD2	.	TRBJ2-3	CASSPTSGSTDTQYF	TGTGCCAGCAGCCCAACTAGCGGAAGCACAGATACGCAGTATTTT
TRBV5-1	.	.	TRBJ1-4	CASSKGLGEKLFF	TGCGCCAGCAGTAAGGGGTTGGGCGAAAAACTGTTTTTT
TRBV4-3	.	.	TRBJ1-1	CASSQDLGSYTEAFF	TGCGCCAGCAGCCAAGATTTGGGGAGTTACACTGAAGCTTTCTTT
TRBV30	.	.	TRBJ2-7	CAWSTGSYEQYF	TGTGCCTGGAGTACAGGCTCCTACGAGCAGTACTTC
TRBV28	.	.	TRBJ2-7	CASDSSFSYEQYF	TGTGCCAGCGACTCTAGCTTCTCCTACGAGCAGTACTTC
TRBV6-5	.	.	TRBJ1-1	CASSYSFLTREGAFF	TGTGCCAGCAGTTACTCCTTTTTGACGAGGGAAGGGGCTTTCTTT
TRBV5-1	TRBD2	.	TRBJ2-1	CASSSGTSGGVEQFF	TGCGCCAGCAGCTCCGGGACTAGCGGTGGGGTTGAGCAGTTCTTC
TRBV5-4	.	few	TRBJ1-2	CASSLLEARANYGYTF	TGTGCCAGCAGCTTGCTTGAAGCCAGGGCAAACTATGGCTACACCTTC
TRBV19	.	.	TRBJ1-1	CASSIEPKGVTEAFF	TGTGCCAGTAGTATCGAGCCCAAGGGGGTTACTGAAGCTTTCTTT
TRBV5-8	.	.	TRBJ1-1	CASRRNTEAFF	TGTGCCAGCAGGCGGAACACTGAAGCTTTCTTT
TRBV5-4	TRBD2	.	TRBJ2-3	CASSPAGGQGTDTQYF	TGTGCCAGCAGCCCAGCGGGGGGGCAGGGCACAGATACGCAGTATTTT
TRBV29-1	.	.	TRBJ1-3	CSVESGINTIYF	TGCAGCGTTGAGTCAGGGATAAACACCATATATTTT
TRBV6-4	.	few	TRBJ2-3	CASSESGHRTDTQYF	TGTGCCAGCAGTGAATCAGGGCACCGCACAGATACGCAGTATTTT
TRBV19	TRBD2	.	TRBJ2-7	CASSIVPSGSFSYEQYF	TGTGCCAGTAGTATAGTCCCTAGCGGGAGCTTCTCCTACGAGCAGTACTTC
TRBV4-3	TRBD1	.	TRBJ1-3	CASSQAPGGTGNTIYF	TGCGCCAGCAGCCAAGCCCCAGGGGGCACTGGAAACACCATATATTTT
TRBV18	TRBD1	.	TRBJ2-2	CASSPSYRGTGELFF	TGTGCCAGCTCACCATCGTACAGGGGTACCGGGGAGCTGTTTTTT
TRBV7-9	.	.	TRBJ2-1	CASRFTGGSYNEQFF	TGTGCCAGCAGATTCACCGGGGGCTCCTACAATGAGCAGTTCTTC
TRBV6-5	TRBD2	once	TRBJ2-3	CASSYSEAGEEDTQYF	TGTGCCAGCAGTTACTCGGAGGCGGGAGAGGAGGATACGCAGTATTTT
TRBV2	.	.	TRBJ2-1	CARALASNEQFF	TGTGCCAGAGCCCTAGCGTCCAATGAGCAGTTCTTC